The 21 T cell receptor beta chains below were found in one sample sequenced in a study of T cell repertoires in cytomegalovirus infection. One entry per CDR3 protein, called by TCRdb with MiXCR from the reads. In the table there are 300,000 or so distinct CDR3 sequences, 20% to 25% of which are singletons. Their specific antigens are unknown. The material sequenced was cultured PBMCs, taken from culture after CMV antigen stimulation. The source of these receptors is a human donor in good health (CMV status not recorded). Some clones in this sample may be carry-over from other donors' samples.

In this sample, this clonotype turned up a few times. This chain joins TRBV5-6 and TRBJ2-7; TRBD1 matches at 8 bases. CDR3 length: 15 amino acids. J gave up 5 bases and V 0 bases, and 7 bases lay outside the gene matches. Germline CDR1 reads SGHDT; CDR2 reads YYEEEE. CDR3 nucleotides: TGTGCCAGCAGCTTGGATTCAGGGGGCAGGAACGAGCAGTACTTC. Its translation: CASSLDSGGRNEQYF. Together with reference TRBV5-6 and TRBJ2-7, the CDR3 gives the full variable domain: DAGVTQSPTHLIKTRGQQVTLRCSPKSGHDTVSWYQQALGQGPQFIFQYYEEEERQRGNFPDRFSGHQFPNYSSELNVNALLLGDSALYLCASSLDSGGRNEQYFGPGTRLTVT.

The chain links TRBV30 to TRBJ1-6; 8 nucleotides agree with TRBD1. V shed 3 bases and J 9 bases; nucleotides not matched to a gene: 10. The CDR3 spans 15 residues. The germline gives CDR1 GTSNPN, CDR2 SVGIG (reference sequence). CDR3 sequence (DNA): TGTGCCTGGAGAGGAAGGACAGGGTCCGGTTCACCCCTCCACTTT. This sequence encodes CAWRGRTGSGSPLHF.

This clonotype occurred a few times. The rearrangement links TRBV7-2 to TRBJ2-2; 16 bases are shared with TRBD2. The V gene's germline CDR1 is SGHTA and CDR2 FQGNSA. CDR3 length equals 18 residues. The junction had 9 bases not matched to a gene; V was cut back by 6 bases and J by 5 bases. The CDR3 loop reads CASRLGLAGGRSTGELFF. DNA of the CDR3: TGTGCCAGCAGGCTGGGACTAGCGGGAGGGCGGTCGACCGGGGAGCTGTTTTTT. Full variable domain (missing parts from reference TRBV7-2 and TRBJ2-2): GAGVSQSPSNKVTEKGKDVELRCDPISGHTALYWYRQSLGQGLEFLIYFQGNSAPDKSGLPSDRFSAERTGGSVSTLTIQRTQQEDSAVYLCASRLGLAGGRSTGELFFGEGSRLTVL.

This clonotype showed up just a few times. CDR3 sequence reads: CASRSPGVSGAFF. DNA for the CDR3: TGCGCCAGCAGATCACCGGGGGTATCGGGAGCTTTCTTT. J is TRBJ1-1 and V is TRBV4-1; D may be TRBD1 (5 bases). Germline assignment: CDR1 MGHRA and CDR2 YSYEKL. Between the trimmed V and J ends, which lost 6 bases and 10 bases, there was a span of 18 bases. The CDR3 sequence is 13 residues long.

J is TRBJ2-5 and V is TRBV20-1; 13 bases are shared with TRBD2. The V and J ends lost 5 bases and 0 bases, in that order; junction bases with no gene match: 9. The CDR3 is made up of 17 amino acids. Looked up from germline, CDR1 is DFQATT and CDR2 is SNEGSKA (reference sequence). The CDR3 nucleotides read TGCAGTGCTTACTCGCCCGGACTAGCGGGAGACCAAGAGACCCAGTACTTC. The encoded protein is CSAYSPGLAGDQETQYF.

CDR3 residues: CASSMGQNQDEKLFF. The CDR3 DNA sequence: TGTGCCAGCAGCATGGGACAGAACCAAGATGAAAAACTGTTTTTT. This rearrangement joins TRBV11-2 to TRBJ1-4, with 7 bases fitting TRBD1. The trim removed 5 bases at V and 6 bases at J, leaving 9 bases unmatched. This CDR3 contains 15 residues. Germline V gene sequence: CDR1 SGHAT, CDR2 FQNNGV.

The table lists this clonotype with a count of one. This chain connects TRBV19 to TRBJ1-1; 9 nucleotides match TRBD1. The CDR3 length is 15 residues. Germline loops: CDR1 LNHDA, CDR2 SQIVND (reference sequence). The junction had 11 bases not matched to a gene; V was cut back by 5 bases and J by 7 bases. The CDR3 spells CASSPSTGGLGEAFF. CDR3 in DNA: TGTGCCAGTAGTCCTTCGACAGGGGGTCTCGGTGAAGCTTTCTTT.

V usage is TRBV7-2 and J usage is TRBJ1-1; D unclear. Germline values: CDR1 SGHTA, CDR2 FQGNSA. V lost 4 bases and J lost 1, with 7 bases in between. This CDR3 is 13 amino acids long. CDR3 bases: TGTGCCAGCAGCTACGCAGGGAACACTGAAGCTTTCTTT. It yields the protein CASSYAGNTEAFF.

This rearrangement joins TRBV19 to TRBJ2-2; TRBD2 matches 14 bases. Germline CDR1 is LNHDA and CDR2 is SQIVND (reference sequence). The CDR3 is 18 amino acids. Trimming removed 4 bases from V and 3 bases from J; junction bases left unmatched: 7. The CDR3 region is CASSRGLAGGWDTGELFF. The CDR3 region has the DNA TGTGCCAGTAGTAGAGGACTAGCGGGAGGCTGGGACACCGGGGAGCTGTTTTTT.

This clonotype was detected only a few times. Here the CDR3 reads CASGTGLNQPQHF. Here the CDR3 DNA reads TGCGCCAGCGGGACGGGCCTTAATCAGCCCCAGCATTTT. The rearrangement joins TRBV4-3 to TRBJ1-5, with D possibly matching TRBD1 (5 bases). V was trimmed by 8 bases and J by 4 bases, leaving 12 bases between them. The CDR3 loop spans 13 amino acids. Germline V gene data show CDR1 as LGHNA and CDR2 as YSLEER.

This clonotype was recorded a few times. This chain links TRBV20-1 with TRBJ2-3; 10 nucleotides align to TRBD2. Trimming took 0 bases from V and 7 from J; bases not matched to a gene: 4. Germline CDR1 and CDR2: DFQATT and SNEGSKA (reference sequence). The CDR3 runs 14 residues. The CDR3 sequence: CSARDGAGGNTQYF. The CDR3 region has the DNA TGCAGTGCTAGAGATGGAGCGGGAGGGAATACGCAGTATTTT.

This chain uses TRBV11-2 with TRBJ1-1; no reliable D call. Trimming took 6 bases from V and 4 from J, leaving 12 bases between them. Germline CDR1 reads SGHAT; CDR2 reads FQNNGV. CDR3 length: 13 amino acids. This chain's CDR3 is CASRSPLSTEAFF. In nucleotides, the CDR3 is TGTGCCAGCAGGAGCCCCCTGAGCACTGAAGCTTTCTTT.

The chain has TRBV6-2 or TRBV6-3 and TRBJ2-3; D remains unclear. The CDR3 has 11 residues. The V and J ends lost 5 bases and 5 bases respectively, with 5 bases between them. From germline, CDR1 is MNHEY and CDR2 SVGEGT. The CDR3 is CASSIGDTQYF. The CDR3 coding sequence is TGTGCCAGCAGTATCGGAGATACGCAGTATTTT.

At least ten counts were recorded for this clonotype. CDR3 nucleotides: TGTGCCAGCAGATCAGCGTTAGCGGGATACTACGAGCAGTACTTC. This codes for CASRSALAGYYEQYF. The chain uses TRBV7-2 and TRBJ2-7; the match to TRBD2 covers 8 bases. The V gene's germline CDR1 is SGHTA and CDR2 FQGNSA. The CDR3 has 15 residues. The V and J ends lost 6 bases and 3 bases, in that order; junction bases with no gene match: 10. The entire variable domain, with the rest obtained from reference TRBV7-2 and TRBJ2-7, is as follows: GAGVSQSPSNKVTEKGKDVELRCDPISGHTALYWYRQSLGQGLEFLIYFQGNSAPDKSGLPSDRFSAERTGGSVSTLTIQRTQQEDSAVYLCASRSALAGYYEQYFGPGTRLTVT.

The V gene is TRBV28, the J gene TRBJ2-3, with D perhaps TRBD2 (6 bases). From germline, CDR1 is MDHEN and CDR2 SYDVKM. The V and J ends lost 1 base and 2 bases respectively, with 13 bases between them. The CDR3 covers 16 residues. The CDR3 region is CASSLYGGAFTDTQYF. Written as DNA, the CDR3 is TGTGCCAGCAGTTTATACGGGGGAGCCTTCACAGATACGCAGTATTTT.

The chain uses TRBV6-2 or TRBV6-3 and TRBJ1-5, with D unclear. V lost 5 bases to trimming and J lost 4 bases, with 6 bases between them. Germline V CDR1 and CDR2: MNHEY, SVGEGT. The CDR3 has 12 residues. The CDR3 sequence is CASSPGNQPQHF. CDR3 DNA sequence: TGTGCCAGCAGTCCCGGGAATCAGCCCCAGCATTTT.

This chain joins TRBV28 and TRBJ2-3; D may be TRBD1 (5 bases). Germline CDR1 reads MDHEN; CDR2 reads SYDVKM. Trimming pared 7 bases from V and 2 bases from J, leaving 10 bases between. This CDR3 comprises 13 residues. This chain's CDR3 is CASMTDITDTQYF. For the CDR3, the DNA is TGTGCCAGCATGACAGATATCACAGATACGCAGTATTTT.

This clonotype was picked up many times. CDR3 residues: CASTLGDRPYEKLFF. The CDR3 DNA reads as TGTGCCAGCACCTTGGGCGACAGGCCCTATGAAAAACTGTTTTTT. This chain links TRBV28 with TRBJ1-4, with a tentative D call TRBD1 (6 bases). The CDR3 has 15 residues. V was trimmed by 7 bases and J by 6 bases, leaving 18 bases between them. From germline, CDR1 is MDHEN and CDR2 SYDVKM.

This clonotype was counted a few times. The genes are TRBV9 and TRBJ1-2; D not resolved. The CDR3 is 14 residues long. The germline gives CDR1 SGDLS, CDR2 YYNGEE. Between the trimmed V and J ends, which lost 1 base and 2 bases, there was a span of 9 bases. CDR3 in amino acids: CASSVRVGNYGYTF. The CDR3 nucleotides are TGTGCCAGCAGCGTACGAGTGGGAAACTATGGCTACACCTTC.

This clonotype has more than one count but fewer than ten. The gene calls are TRBV7-9 and TRBJ1-2, with a tentative D call TRBD1 (6 bases). Germline CDR1 and CDR2: SEHNR and FQNEAQ (reference sequence). This CDR3 region has 14 residues. V lost 5 bases and J 4 bases, leaving 14 bases between the germline ends. DNA of the CDR3: TGTGCCAGCAGCGCACAGGGTTATGCCTATGGCTACACCTTC. It yields the protein CASSAQGYAYGYTF.

V is TRBV6-2 or TRBV6-3 and J is TRBJ2-7; D might be TRBD1 or TRBD2, each matching 6 bases. Per germline, CDR1 MNHEY and CDR2 SVGEGT. The V end was cut by 2 bases, the J end by 3 bases, with 11 bases between. This CDR3 is 14 amino acids long. CDR3 in DNA: TGTGCCAGCAGTTACAGGAGGGGGATCTACGAGCAGTACTTC. Its translation is CASSYRRGIYEQYF.